The following is a T cell receptor beta chain sequence with its context. The sample comes from a study of blood T cell repertoires in COVID-19. Study at large: The United States, Italy and Spain provided the acute and convalescent COVID-19 samples. T cells, B-cell-depleted T cells, or PBMCs provided the cDNA or gDNA that served as material.

Authors' processing steps: Scientists estimated how many nucleated cells there were by amplifying reference gene primers. Profiling relied on immunoSEQ multiplex PCR, and the TCRdb table lists in-frame clones only, not all of them. V, J and clone size were drawn from that table, and D and trimming were deduced from the DNA. The table shows about 160,000 clones, with approximately 92% occurring only once. V shed 0 bases and J shed 3 bases, with 9 bases lying between them. The CDR3 covers 14 residues. Germline CDR1 PRHDT, CDR2 FYEKMQ (reference sequence). The V call is TRBV13, the J call TRBJ2-7, with D maybe TRBD1 (5 bases). The material sequenced was peripheral blood. The clonotype originates from a woman aged 50 to 65 with acute or convalescent COVID-19. The CDR3 region has the DNA TGTGCCAGCAGCTTAGGGCAGGGCCTCTACGAGCAGTACTTC. It encodes CASSLGQGLYEQYF.